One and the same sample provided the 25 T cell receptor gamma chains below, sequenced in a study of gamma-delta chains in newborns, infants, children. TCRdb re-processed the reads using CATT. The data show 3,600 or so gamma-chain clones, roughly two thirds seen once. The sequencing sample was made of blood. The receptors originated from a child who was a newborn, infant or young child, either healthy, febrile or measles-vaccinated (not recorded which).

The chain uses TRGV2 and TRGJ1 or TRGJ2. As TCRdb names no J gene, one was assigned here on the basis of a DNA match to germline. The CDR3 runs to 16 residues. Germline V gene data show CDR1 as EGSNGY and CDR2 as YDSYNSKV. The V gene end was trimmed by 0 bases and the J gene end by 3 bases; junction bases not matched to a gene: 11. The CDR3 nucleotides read TGTGCCACCTGGGACGGGCCTAAAGGTTTTTATTATAAGAAACTCTTT. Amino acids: CATWDGPKGFYYKKLF.

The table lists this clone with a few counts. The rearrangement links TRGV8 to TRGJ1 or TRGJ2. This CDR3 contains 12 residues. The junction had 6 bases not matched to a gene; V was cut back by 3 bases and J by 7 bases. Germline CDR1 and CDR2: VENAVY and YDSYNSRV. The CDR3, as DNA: TGTGCCACCTGGGATTTCGTCTATAAGAAACTCTTT. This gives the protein CATWDFVYKKLF.

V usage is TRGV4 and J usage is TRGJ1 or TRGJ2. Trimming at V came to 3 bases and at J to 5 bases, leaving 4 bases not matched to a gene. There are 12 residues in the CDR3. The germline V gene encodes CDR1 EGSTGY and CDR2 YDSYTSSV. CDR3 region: CATWDYDYKKLF. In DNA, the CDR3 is TGTGCCACCTGGGATTACGATTATAAGAAACTCTTT.

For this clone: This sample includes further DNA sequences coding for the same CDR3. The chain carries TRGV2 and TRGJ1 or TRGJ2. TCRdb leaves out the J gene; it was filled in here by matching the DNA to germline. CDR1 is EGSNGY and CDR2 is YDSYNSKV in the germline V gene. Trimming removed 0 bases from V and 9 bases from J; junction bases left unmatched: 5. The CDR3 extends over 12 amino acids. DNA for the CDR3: TGTGCCACCTGGGACGGGCTACCTAAGAAACTCTTT. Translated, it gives CATWDGLPKKLF.

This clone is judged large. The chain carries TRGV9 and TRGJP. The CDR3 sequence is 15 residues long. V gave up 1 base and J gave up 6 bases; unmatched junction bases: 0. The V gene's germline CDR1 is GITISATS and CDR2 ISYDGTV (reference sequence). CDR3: CALWEVELGKKIKVF. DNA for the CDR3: TGTGCCTTGTGGGAGGTAGAGTTGGGCAAAAAAATCAAGGTATTT.

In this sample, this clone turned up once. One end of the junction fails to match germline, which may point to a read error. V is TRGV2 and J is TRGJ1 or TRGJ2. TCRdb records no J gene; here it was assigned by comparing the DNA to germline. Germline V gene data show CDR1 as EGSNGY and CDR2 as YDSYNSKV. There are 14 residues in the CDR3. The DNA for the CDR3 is TGTGCCACCTGTGACGGACCGAATTATTATAAGAAACTCTTT. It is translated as CATCDGPNYYKKLF.

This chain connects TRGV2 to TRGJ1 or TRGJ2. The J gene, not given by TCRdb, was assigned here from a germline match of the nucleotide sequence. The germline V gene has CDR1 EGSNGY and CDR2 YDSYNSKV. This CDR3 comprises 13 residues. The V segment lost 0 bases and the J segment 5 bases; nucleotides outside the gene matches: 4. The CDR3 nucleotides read TGTGCCACCTGGGACGGGCAGGATTATAAGAAACTCTTT. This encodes CATWDGQDYKKLF.

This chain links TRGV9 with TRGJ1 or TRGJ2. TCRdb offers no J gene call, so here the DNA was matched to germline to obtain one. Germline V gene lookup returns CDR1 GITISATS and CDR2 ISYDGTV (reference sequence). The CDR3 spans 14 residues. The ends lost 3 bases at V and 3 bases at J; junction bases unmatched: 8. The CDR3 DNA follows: TGTGCCTTGTGGGAGCCACACCGTTATTATAAGAAACTCTTT. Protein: CALWEPHRYYKKLF.

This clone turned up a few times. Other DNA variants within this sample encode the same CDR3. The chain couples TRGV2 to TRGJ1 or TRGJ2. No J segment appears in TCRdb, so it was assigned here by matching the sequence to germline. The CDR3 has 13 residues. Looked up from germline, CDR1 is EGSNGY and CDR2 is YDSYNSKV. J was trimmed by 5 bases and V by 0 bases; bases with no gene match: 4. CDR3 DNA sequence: TGTGCCACCTGGGACGGGCGAAATTATAAGAAACTCTTT. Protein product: CATWDGRNYKKLF.

CDR3 in amino acids: CATWDRPRSDWIKTF. The CDR3 nucleotides are TGTGCCACCTGGGATAGGCCTCGTAGTGATTGGATCAAGACGTTT. The chain carries TRGV8 and TRGJP2. Assignment of the J gene here rests on matching the DNA to germline, because TCRdb gives none. The V segment lost 0 bases and the J segment 3 bases; nucleotides outside the gene matches: 4. Germline V gene sequence: CDR1 VENAVY, CDR2 YDSYNSRV. The CDR3 runs 15 residues.

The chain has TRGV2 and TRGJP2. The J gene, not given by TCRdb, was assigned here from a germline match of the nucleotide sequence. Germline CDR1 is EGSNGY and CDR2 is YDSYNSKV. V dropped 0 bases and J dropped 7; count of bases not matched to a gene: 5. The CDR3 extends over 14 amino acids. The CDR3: CATWDGSDDWIKTF. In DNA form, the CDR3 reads TGTGCCACCTGGGACGGGTCTGATGATTGGATCAAGACGTTT.

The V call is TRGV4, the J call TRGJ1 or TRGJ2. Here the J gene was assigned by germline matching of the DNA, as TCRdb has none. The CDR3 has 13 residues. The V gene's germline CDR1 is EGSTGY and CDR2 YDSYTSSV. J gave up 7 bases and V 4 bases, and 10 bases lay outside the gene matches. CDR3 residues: CATWDGVLYKKLF. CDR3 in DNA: TGTGCCACCTGGGACGGGGTTTTGTATAAGAAACTCTTT.

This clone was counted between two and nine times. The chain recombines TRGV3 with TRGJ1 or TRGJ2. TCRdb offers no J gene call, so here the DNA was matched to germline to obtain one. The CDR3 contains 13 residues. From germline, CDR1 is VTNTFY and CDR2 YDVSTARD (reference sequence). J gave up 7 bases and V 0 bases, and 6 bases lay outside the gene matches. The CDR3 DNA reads TGTGCCACCTGGGACAGGCCGTTCTATAAGAAACTCTTT. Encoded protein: CATWDRPFYKKLF.

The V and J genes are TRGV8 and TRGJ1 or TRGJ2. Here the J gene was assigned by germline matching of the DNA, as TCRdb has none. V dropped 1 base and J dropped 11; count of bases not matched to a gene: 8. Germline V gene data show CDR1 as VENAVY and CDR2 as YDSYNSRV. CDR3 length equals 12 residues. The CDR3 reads CATWDRSVEKLF. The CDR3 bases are TGTGCCACCTGGGATAGATCTGTTGAGAAACTCTTT.

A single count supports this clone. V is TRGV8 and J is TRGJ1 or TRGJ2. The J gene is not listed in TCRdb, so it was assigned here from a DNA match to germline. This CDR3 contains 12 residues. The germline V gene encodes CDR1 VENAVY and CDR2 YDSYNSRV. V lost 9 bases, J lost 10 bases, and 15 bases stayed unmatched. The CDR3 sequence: CATPILKAKKLF. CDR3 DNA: TGTGCCACCCCCATACTGAAGGCAAAGAAACTCTTT.

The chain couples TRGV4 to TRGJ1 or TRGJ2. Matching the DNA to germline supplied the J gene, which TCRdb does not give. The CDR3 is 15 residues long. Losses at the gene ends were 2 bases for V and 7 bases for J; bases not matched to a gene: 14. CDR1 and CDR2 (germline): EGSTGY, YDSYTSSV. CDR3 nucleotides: TGTGCCACCTGGGATGCCAGACGCTATAACTATAAGAAACTCTTT. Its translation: CATWDARRYNYKKLF.

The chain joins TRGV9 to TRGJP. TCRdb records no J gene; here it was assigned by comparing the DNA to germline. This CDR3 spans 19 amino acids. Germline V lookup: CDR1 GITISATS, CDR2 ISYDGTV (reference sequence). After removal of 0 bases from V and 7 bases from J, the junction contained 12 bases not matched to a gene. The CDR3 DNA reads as TGTGCCTTGTGGGAGGTGTCGGGCACAAAGGAGTTGGGCAAAAAAATCAAGGTATTT. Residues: CALWEVSGTKELGKKIKVF.

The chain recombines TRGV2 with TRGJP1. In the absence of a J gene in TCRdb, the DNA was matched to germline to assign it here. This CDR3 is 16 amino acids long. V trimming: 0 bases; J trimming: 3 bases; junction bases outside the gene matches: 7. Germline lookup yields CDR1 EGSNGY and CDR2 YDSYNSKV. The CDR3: CATWDGPPSTGWFKIF. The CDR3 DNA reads TGTGCCACCTGGGACGGGCCACCTTCCACTGGTTGGTTCAAGATATTT.

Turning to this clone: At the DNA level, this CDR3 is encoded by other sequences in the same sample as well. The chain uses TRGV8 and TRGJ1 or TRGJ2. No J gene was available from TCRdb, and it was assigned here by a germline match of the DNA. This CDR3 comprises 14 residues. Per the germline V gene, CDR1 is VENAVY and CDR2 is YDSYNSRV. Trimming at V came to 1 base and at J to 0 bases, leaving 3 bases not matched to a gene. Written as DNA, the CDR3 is TGTGCCACCTGGGATAGACCGAATTATTATAAGAAACTCTTT. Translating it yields CATWDRPNYYKKLF.

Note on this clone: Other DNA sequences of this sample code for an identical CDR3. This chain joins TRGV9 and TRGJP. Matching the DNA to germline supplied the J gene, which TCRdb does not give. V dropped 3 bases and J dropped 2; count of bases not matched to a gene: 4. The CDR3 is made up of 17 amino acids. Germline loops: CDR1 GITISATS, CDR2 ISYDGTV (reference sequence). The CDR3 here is CALWESRQELGKKIKVF. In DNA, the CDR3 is TGTGCCTTGTGGGAGAGTAGGCAAGAGTTGGGCAAAAAAATCAAGGTATTT.

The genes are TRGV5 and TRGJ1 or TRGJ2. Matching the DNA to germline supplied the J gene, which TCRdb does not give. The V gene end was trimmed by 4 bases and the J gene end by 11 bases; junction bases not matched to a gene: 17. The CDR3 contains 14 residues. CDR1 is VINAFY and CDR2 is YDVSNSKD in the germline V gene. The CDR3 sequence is CATWDRRMAGEKLF. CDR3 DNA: TGTGCCACCTGGGATAGACGGATGGCGGGGGAGAAACTCTTT.

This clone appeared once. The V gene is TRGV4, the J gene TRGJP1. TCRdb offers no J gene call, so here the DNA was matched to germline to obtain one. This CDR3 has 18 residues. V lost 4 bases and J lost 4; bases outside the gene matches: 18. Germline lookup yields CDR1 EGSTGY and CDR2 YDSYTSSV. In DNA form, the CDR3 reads TGTGCCACCTGGGAGAAAGGAGATGGGGTCGGCACTGGTTGGTTCAAGATATTT. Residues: CATWEKGDGVGTGWFKIF.

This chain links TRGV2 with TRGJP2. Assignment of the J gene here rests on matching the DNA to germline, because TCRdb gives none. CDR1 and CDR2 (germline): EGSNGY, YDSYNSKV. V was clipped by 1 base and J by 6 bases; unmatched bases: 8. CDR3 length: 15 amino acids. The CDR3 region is CATWDGRRGDWIKTF. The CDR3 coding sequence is TGTGCCACCTGGGACGGTAGAAGGGGTGATTGGATCAAGACGTTT.

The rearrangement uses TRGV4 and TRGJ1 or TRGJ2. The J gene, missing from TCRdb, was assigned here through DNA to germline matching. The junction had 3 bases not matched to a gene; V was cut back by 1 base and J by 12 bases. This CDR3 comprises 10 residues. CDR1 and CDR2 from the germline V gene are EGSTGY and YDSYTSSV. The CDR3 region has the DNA TGTGCCACCTGGGATGGCAGGAAACTCTTT. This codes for CATWDGRKLF.

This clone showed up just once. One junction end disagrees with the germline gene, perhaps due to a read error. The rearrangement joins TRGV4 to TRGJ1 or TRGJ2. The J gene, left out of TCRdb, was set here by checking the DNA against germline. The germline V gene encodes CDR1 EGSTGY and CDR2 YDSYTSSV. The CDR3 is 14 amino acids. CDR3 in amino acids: CATWDGANYYEKLF. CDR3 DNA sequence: TGTGCCACCTGGGATGGCGCGAATTATTATGAGAAACTCTTT.